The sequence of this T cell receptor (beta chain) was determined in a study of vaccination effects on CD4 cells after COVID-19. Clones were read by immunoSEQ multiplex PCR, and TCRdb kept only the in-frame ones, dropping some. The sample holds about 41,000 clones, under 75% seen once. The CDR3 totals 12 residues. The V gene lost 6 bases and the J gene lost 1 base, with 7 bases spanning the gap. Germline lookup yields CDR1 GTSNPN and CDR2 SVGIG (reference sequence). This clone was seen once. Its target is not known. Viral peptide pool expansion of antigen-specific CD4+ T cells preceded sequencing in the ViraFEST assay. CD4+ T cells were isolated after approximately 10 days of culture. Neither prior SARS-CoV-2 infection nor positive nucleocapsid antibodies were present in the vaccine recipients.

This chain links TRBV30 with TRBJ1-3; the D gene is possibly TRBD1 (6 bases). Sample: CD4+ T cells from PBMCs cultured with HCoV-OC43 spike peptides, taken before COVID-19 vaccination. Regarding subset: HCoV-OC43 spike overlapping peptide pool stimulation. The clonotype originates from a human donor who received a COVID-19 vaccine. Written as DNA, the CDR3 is TGTGCCTGCAGGGGTTCTGGAAACACCATATATTTT. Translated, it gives CACRGSGNTIYF.